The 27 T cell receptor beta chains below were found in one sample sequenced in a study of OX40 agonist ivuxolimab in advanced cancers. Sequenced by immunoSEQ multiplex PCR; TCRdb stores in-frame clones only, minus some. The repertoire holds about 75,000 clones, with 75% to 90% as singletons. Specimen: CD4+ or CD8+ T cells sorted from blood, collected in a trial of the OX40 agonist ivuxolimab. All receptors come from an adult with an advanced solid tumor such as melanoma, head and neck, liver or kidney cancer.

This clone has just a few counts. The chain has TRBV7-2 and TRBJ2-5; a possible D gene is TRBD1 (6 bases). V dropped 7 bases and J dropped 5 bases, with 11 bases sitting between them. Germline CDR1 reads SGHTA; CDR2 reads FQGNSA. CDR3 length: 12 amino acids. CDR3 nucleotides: TGTGCCAGCACCAACAGGGCCGAGACCCAGTACTTC. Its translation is CASTNRAETQYF.

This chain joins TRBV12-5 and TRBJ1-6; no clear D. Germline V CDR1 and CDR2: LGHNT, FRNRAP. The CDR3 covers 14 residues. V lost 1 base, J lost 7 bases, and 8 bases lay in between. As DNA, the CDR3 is TGTGCTAGTGGTTTGGCTATTCCCAATTCACCCCTCCACTTT. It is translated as CASGLAIPNSPLHF. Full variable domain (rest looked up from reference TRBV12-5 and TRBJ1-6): DARVTQTPRHKVTEMGQEVTMRCQPILGHNTVFWYRQTMMQGLELLAYFRNRAPLDDSGMPKDRFSAEMPDATLATLKIQPSEPRDSAVYFCASGLAIPNSPLHFGNGTRLTVT.

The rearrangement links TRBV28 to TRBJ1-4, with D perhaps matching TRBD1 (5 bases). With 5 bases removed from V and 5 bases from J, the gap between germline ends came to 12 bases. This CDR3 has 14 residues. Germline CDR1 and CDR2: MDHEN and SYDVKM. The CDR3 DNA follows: TGTGCCAGCAGTGACGGGACGGAGAATGAAAAACTGTTTTTT. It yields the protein CASSDGTENEKLFF. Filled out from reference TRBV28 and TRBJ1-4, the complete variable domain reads DVKVTQSSRYLVKRTGEKVFLECVQDMDHENMFWYRQDPGLGLRLIYFSYDVKMKEKGDIPEGYSVSREKKERFSLILESASTNQTSMYLCASSDGTENEKLFFGSGTQLSVL.

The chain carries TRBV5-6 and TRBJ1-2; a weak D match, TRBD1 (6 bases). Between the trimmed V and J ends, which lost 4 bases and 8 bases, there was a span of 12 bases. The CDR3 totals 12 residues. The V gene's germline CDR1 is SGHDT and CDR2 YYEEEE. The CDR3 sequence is CASSAGQGGYTF. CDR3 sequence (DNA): TGTGCCAGCAGCGCGGGACAAGGGGGCTACACCTTC.

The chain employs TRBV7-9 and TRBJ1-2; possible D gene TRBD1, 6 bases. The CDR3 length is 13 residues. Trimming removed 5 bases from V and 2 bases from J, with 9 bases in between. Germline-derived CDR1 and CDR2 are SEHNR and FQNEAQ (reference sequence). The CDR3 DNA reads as TGTGCCAGCAGCCGGGGACAAAACTATGGCTACACCTTC. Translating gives CASSRGQNYGYTF.

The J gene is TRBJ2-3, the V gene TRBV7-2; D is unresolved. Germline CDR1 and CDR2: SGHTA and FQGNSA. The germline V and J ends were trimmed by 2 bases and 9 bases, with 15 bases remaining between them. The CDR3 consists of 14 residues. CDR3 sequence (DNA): TGTGCCAGCAGCTTAAACTCCCTTGCGAAGACGCAGTATTTT. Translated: CASSLNSLAKTQYF.

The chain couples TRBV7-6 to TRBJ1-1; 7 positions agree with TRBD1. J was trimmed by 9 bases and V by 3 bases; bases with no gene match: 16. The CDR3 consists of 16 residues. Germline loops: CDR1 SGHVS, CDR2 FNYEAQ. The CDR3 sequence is CASSFRGGTDATQAFF. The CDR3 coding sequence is TGTGCCAGCAGCTTTAGGGGCGGGACAGATGCAACTCAAGCTTTCTTT. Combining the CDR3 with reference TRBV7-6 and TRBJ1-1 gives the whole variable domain GAGVSQSPRYKVTKRGQDVALRCDPISGHVSLYWYRQALGQGPEFLTYFNYEAQQDKSGLPNDRFSAERPEGSISTLTIQRTEQRDSAMYRCASSFRGGTDATQAFFGQGTRLTVV.

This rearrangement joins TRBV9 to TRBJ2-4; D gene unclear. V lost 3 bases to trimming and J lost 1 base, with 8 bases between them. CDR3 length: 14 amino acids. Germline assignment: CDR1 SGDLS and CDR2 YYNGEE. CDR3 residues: CASSATGAKNIQYF. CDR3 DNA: TGTGCCAGCAGCGCGACCGGGGCCAAAAACATTCAGTACTTC.

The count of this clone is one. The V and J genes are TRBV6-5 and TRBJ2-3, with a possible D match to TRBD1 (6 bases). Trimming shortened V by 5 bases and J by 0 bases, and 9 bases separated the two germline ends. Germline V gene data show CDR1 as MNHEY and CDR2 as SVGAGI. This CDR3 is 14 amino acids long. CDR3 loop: CASSLTGSTDTQYF. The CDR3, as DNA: TGTGCCAGCAGTCTTACAGGGAGCACAGATACGCAGTATTTT.

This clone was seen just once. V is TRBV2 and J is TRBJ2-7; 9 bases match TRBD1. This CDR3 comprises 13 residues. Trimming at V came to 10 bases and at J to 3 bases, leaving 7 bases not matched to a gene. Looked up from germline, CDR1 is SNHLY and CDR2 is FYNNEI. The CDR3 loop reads CATEGTGNYEQYF. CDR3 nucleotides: TGTGCCACCGAGGGGACAGGGAACTACGAGCAGTACTTC.

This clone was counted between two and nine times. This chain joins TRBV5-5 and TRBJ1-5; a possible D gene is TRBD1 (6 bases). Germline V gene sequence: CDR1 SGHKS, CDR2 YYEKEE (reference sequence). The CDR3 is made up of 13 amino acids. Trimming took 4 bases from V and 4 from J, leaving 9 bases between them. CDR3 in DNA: TGTGCCAGCAGCCTGGACAGTAATCAGCCCCAGCATTTT. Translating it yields CASSLDSNQPQHF.

As DNA, the CDR3 is TGTGCCAGTACACCGGCCCTCGGGACACCTAATTCACCCCTCCACTTT. Protein product: CASTPALGTPNSPLHF. The chain has TRBV19 and TRBJ1-6, with D tentatively TRBD1 (6 bases). This CDR3 is 16 amino acids long. CDR1 LNHDA and CDR2 SQIVND come from the germline V gene (reference sequence). V was cut by 7 bases and J by 6 bases, with 19 bases left in between.

The CDR3 DNA reads as TGTGCCAGTAGTATAAAACCGAACATGAATACGCAGTATTTT. This translates into CASSIKPNMNTQYF. The chain is built from TRBV19 and TRBJ2-3; D gene uncertain. The CDR3 has 14 residues. CDR1 and CDR2 (germline): LNHDA, SQIVND (reference sequence). V lost 2 bases to trimming and J lost 7 bases, with 13 bases between them.

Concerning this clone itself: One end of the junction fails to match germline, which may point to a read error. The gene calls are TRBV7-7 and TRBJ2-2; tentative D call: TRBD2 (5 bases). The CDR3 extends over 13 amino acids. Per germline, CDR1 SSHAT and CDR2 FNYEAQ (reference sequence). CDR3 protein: CASSLTSTGELFF. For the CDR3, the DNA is TGTGCTAGCAGCCTAACTAGCACCGGGGAGCTGTTTTTT.

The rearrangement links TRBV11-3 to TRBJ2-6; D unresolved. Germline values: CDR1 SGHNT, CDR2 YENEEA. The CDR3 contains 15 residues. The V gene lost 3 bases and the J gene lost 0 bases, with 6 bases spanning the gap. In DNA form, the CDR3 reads TGTGCCAGCAGCTTGTTGAGCTCTGGGGCCAACGTCCTGACTTTC. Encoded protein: CASSLLSSGANVLTF.

Written as DNA, the CDR3 is TGTGCCTGCACACGGGGGGAAGCTTTCTTT. This codes for CACTRGEAFF. This chain links TRBV30 with TRBJ1-1, with a possible D match to TRBD1 (5 bases). Trimming removed 6 bases from V and 8 bases from J, with 10 bases in between. This CDR3 has 10 residues. Germline V gene lookup returns CDR1 GTSNPN and CDR2 SVGIG (reference sequence).

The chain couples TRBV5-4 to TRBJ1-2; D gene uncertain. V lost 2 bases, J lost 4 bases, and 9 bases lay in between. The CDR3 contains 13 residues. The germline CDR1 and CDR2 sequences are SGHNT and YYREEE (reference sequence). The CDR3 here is CASSLREPYGYTF. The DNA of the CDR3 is TGTGCCAGCAGCTTAAGGGAACCCTATGGCTACACCTTC.

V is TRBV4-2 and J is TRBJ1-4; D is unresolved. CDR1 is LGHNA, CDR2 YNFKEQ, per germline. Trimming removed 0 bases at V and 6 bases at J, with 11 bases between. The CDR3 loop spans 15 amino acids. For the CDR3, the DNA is TGTGCCAGCAGCCAAGAGTGGCAGCGGGATGAAAAACTGTTTTTT. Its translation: CASSQEWQRDEKLFF.

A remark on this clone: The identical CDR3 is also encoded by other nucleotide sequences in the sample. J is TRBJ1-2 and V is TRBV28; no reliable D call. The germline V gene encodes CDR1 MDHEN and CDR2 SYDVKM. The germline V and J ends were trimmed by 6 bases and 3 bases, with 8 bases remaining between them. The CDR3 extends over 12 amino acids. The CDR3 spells CASSLGDYGYTF. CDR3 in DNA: TGTGCCAGCAGCCTCGGCGACTATGGCTACACCTTC.

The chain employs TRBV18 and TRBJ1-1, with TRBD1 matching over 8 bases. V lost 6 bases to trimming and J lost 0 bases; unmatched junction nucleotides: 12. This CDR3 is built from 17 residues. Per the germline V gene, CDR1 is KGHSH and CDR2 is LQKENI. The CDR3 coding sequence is TGTGCCAGCTCCCTCGATTTTCTACAGGGGGTGAACACTGAAGCTTTCTTT. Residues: CASSLDFLQGVNTEAFF.

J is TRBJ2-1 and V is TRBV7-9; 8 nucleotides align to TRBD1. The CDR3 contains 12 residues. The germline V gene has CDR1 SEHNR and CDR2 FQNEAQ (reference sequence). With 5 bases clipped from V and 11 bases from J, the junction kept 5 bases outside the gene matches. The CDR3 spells CASSLTGGQQFF. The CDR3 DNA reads TGTGCCAGCAGCCTCACAGGGGGACAGCAGTTCTTC.

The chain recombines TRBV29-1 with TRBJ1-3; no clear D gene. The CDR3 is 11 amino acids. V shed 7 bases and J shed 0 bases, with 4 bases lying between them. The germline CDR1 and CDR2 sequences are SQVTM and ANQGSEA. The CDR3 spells CSGNSGNTIYF. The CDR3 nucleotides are TGCAGCGGCAACTCTGGAAACACCATATATTTT.

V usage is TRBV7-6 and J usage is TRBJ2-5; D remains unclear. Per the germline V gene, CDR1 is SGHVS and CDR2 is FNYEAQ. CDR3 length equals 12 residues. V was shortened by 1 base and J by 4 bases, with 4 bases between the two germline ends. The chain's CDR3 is CASSLDPETQYF. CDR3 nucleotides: TGTGCCAGCAGCTTAGACCCAGAGACCCAGTACTTC.

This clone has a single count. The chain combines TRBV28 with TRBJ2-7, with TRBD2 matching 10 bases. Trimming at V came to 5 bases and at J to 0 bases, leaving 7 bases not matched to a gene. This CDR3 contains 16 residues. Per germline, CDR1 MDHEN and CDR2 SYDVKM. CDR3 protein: CASSRPVAGGSYEQYF. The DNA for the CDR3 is TGTGCCAGCAGTCGCCCGGTAGCGGGGGGCTCCTACGAGCAGTACTTC.

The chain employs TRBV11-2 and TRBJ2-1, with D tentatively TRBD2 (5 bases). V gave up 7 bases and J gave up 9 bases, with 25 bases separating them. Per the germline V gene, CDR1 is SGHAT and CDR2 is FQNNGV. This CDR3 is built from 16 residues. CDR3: CASTDPGVAGTSEQFF. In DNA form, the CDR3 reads TGTGCCAGCACTGATCCCGGCGTGGCAGGAACTAGTGAGCAGTTCTTC.

Here the CDR3 DNA reads TGTGCCAGCAGTCGTACTACAGGGAACGAGCAGTACTTC. As protein: CASSRTTGNEQYF. The rearrangement joins TRBV7-9 to TRBJ2-7, with a weak D call TRBD1 (6 bases). Germline assignment: CDR1 SEHNR and CDR2 FQNEAQ (reference sequence). V was shortened by 6 bases and J by 5 bases, with 14 bases between the two germline ends. The CDR3 runs 13 residues.

The CDR3, as DNA: TGTGCCAGCAGTTCCGGGGGGGGAGACACTGAAGCTTTCTTT. Translating gives CASSSGGGDTEAFF. V is TRBV28 and J is TRBJ1-1; perhaps TRBD1 as D (5 bases). Germline V CDR1 and CDR2: MDHEN, SYDVKM. Trimming left V 4 bases short and J 3 bases short, with 12 bases between. The CDR3 contains 14 residues.